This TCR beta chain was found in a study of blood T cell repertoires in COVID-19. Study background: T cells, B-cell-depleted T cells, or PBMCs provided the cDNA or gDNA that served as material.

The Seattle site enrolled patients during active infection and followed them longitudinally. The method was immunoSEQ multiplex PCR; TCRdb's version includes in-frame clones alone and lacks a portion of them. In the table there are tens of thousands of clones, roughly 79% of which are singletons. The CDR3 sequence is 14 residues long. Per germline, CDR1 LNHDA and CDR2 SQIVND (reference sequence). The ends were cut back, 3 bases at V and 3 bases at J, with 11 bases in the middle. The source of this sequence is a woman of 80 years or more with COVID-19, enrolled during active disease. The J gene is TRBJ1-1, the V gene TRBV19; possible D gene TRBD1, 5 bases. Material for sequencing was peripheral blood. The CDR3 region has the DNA TGTGCCAGTAGTATTGGGGGGAGGTACACTGAAGCTTTCTTT. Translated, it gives CASSIGGRYTEAFF.